The 5 T cell receptor beta chains below all came from one sample that was sequenced in a study of blood T cells in healthy people across ages. For the second PCR, which ran for about 6 to 12 cycles, a sample-barcoded 5' primer and a J-beta primer mix were used. TCRdb reprocessed the 5' RACE reads with MiXCR, giving one entry per CDR3 protein. The sample lists roughly 1.4 million distinct CDR3 sequences, approximately 59% occurring once. Specimen: blood. The origin of the receptors is a man aged 18 to 29 in good health.

This chain uses TRBV28 with TRBJ2-5; 13 bases align to TRBD2. From germline, CDR1 is MDHEN and CDR2 SYDVKM. CDR3 length equals 17 residues. Trimming took 5 bases from V and 2 from J; bases not matched to a gene: 8. This CDR3 reads CASSTPRLAGGQETQYF. CDR3 nucleotide sequence: TGTGCCAGCAGTACGCCCAGACTAGCGGGGGGACAAGAGACCCAGTACTTC.

This clonotype was observed a few times. The chain is built from TRBV27 and TRBJ1-6; D is ambiguous. The CDR3 runs to 13 residues. Germline CDR1 and CDR2: MNHEY and SMNVEV (reference sequence). V dropped 0 bases and J dropped 9 bases, with 6 bases sitting between them. In DNA form, the CDR3 reads TGTGCCAGCAGTTTATCGGTGGGTTCACCCCTCCACTTT. Protein product: CASSLSVGSPLHF.

The V call is TRBV20-1, the J call TRBJ2-1; D perhaps matches TRBD2 (6 bases). V gave up 4 bases and J gave up 1 base, with 11 bases separating them. The CDR3 runs 14 residues. CDR1 and CDR2 (germline): DFQATT, SNEGSKA (reference sequence). The CDR3 loop is CSAISSGSYNEQFF. Written as DNA, the CDR3 is TGCAGTGCTATATCAAGCGGGTCCTACAATGAGCAGTTCTTC.

This rearrangement joins TRBV7-9 to TRBJ1-1; TRBD1 agrees at 8 bases. With V trimmed by 3 bases and J by 4 bases, 4 bases remained unmatched. CDR3 length: 14 residues. Germline V gene lookup returns CDR1 SEHNR and CDR2 FQNEAQ (reference sequence). The CDR3 region has the DNA TGTGCCAGCAGCTTGCAGGGGGCTGGCACTGAAGCTTTCTTT. As protein: CASSLQGAGTEAFF. The full variable domain, in which reference TRBV7-9 and TRBJ1-1 provide the parts outside the CDR3, is DTGVSQNPRHKITKRGQNVTFRCDPISEHNRLYWYRQTLGQGPEFLTYFQNEAQLEKSRLLSDRFSAERPKGSFSTLEIQRTEQGDSAMYLCASSLQGAGTEAFFGQGTRLTVV.

This chain joins TRBV6-1 and TRBJ2-3; D possibly uses TRBD1 or TRBD2 (5 bases each). There are 13 residues in the CDR3. Germline V CDR1 and CDR2: MNHNS, SASEGT. Between the trimmed V and J ends, which lost 8 bases and 10 bases, there was a span of 19 bases. The CDR3 sequence: CASCPGTLAPQYF. CDR3 in DNA: TGTGCCAGCTGTCCAGGGACCCTTGCACCGCAGTATTTT.